This TCR beta chain comes out of a study of blood T cell repertoires in COVID-19 (TCRdb year 2020). Turning to the overall study: The collaborator samples originated in the United States, Italy and Spain and spanned the acute and convalescent phases of COVID-19. Subjects who had been exposed to COVID-19, were actively infected with it, or had recovered from it provided the deeply sampled blood TCRbeta repertoires that made up the dataset. Where available, HLA class I and class II types were obtained from metadata supplied by the sample provider rather than from assay-based typing. The samples were drawn from the first 160 participants of the ongoing ImmuneRACE study and from 1,200 or so subjects provided by 6 global collaborators. The prospective study material was composed of cDNA or gDNA derived from T cells, B-cell-depleted T cells, or PBMCs. The repertoires were released in a freely available public database intended as a resource for research on the immune response to SARS-CoV-2. The sample metadata nearly always contained a de-identified subject ID, COVID-19 status, age in years and sex.

A note on this clone: The target of this receptor is not known. No qualities accompany the bases; no much larger clone lies one base away.

TCRbeta CDR3 regions were amplified from genomic DNA using the immunoSEQ Assay, a bias-controlled multiplex PCR. Concerning the study's data processing: Within the assay, amplification of reference gene primers was used to estimate how many nucleated cells each sample contained. Sequence reads were collapsed and filtered to measure the absolute abundance of every unique TCRbeta CDR3 rearrangement. For each sample, productive Simpson clonality was calculated by taking the square root of Simpson's diversity index across productive rearrangements. The table was pulled from immuneACCESS by TCRdb, which kept in-frame rearrangements only. Such tables lose some clones; where checked, under half of the loss comes from unresolved V genes, and the rest has no known cause. V and J calls plus clone size are reproduced from that table; the DNA served to infer D and trimming. The table for this sample lists some 270,000 clones; around 84% of them were counted only once. The ten most abundant clones make up less than 2% of the sample.

Summary of the overall study and its limitations: Clinical and demographic metadata were provided uncurated, with the amount varying by source and participant.

Spanning cysteine to phenylalanine, the CDR3 consists of 16 amino acids. Only the CDR3 DNA stays, 48 bases, in frame from base 1. CDR1 and CDR2, per the germline V gene (reference sequence), are LGHDT and YNNKEL. V sheds 0 bases and J sheds 11 bases, leaving 20 bases between their ends. Samples from volunteer blood donors who had recovered from COVID-19 were contributed by a second Seattle source. Collaborating institutions collected whole blood in K2EDTA tubes following their own protocols. For TCRbeta analysis, collaborators shipped samples in one of three forms: frozen whole blood, isolated PBMCs, or DNA extracted from either of those sample types.

This TCR was sampled from a woman aged 40 to 50 who had recovered from COVID-19. The sequenced sample consisted of peripheral blood. The chain joins TRBV3-1 (or the pseudogene TRBV3-2) to TRBJ2-4, and TRBD2 may be the D gene, going by 5 matching bases. The DNA is as follows: TGTGCCAGCAGCCAAGATGAGGGTAGGTCGAGTCGTCTTCAGTACTTC. The encoded protein is CASSQDEGRSSRLQYF.